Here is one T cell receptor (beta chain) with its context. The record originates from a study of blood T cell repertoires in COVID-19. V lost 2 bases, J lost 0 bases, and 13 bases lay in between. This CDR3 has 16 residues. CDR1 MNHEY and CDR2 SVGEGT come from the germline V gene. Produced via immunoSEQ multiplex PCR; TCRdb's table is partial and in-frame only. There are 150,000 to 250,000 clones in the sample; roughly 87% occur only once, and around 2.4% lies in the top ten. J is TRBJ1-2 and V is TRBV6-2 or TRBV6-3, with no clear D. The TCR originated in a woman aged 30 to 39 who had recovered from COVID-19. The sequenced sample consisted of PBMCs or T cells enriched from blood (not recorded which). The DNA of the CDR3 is TGTGCCAGCAGTTACCCCCGACAAGCAGCTAACTATGGCTACACCTTC. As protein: CASSYPRQAANYGYTF.